The entry that follows covers one T cell receptor (beta chain) sequence. Its antigen target is currently unknown. Base qualities are not recorded, but no much larger clone differs from it by a single base. At the DNA level, this CDR3 is encoded by other sequences in the same sample as well. The immunoSEQ Assay, a bias-controlled multiplex PCR, was used to amplify TCRbeta CDR3 regions from genomic DNA. Per the original workflow: Within the assay, amplification of reference gene primers was used to estimate how many nucleated cells each sample contained. Sequence reads were collapsed and filtered to measure the absolute abundance of every unique TCRbeta CDR3 rearrangement. For each sample, productive Simpson clonality was calculated as the square root of Simpson's diversity index over productive rearrangements. What TCRdb holds here is the immuneACCESS table cut down to in-frame rearrangements. Part of the clones is not present; checked against another copy, under half of the missing clones reflect an unresolved V gene, and the others are unexplained. V and J calls and clone size are those listed in that table; D and trimming were worked out from the DNA. This sample has approximately 250,000 clones in its table, and approximately 80% of those were observed once. The top ten hold 7.4% of the sample.

The source of the sample is a study of blood T cell repertoires in COVID-19 (dated by TCRdb to about 2020). About the investigation overall: Samples covering the acute and convalescent phases of COVID-19 were provided by collaborators in the United States, Italy and Spain. The material from the prospective study consisted of cDNA or gDNA derived from T cells, B-cell-depleted T cells, or PBMCs. The dataset comprised deeply sampled blood TCRbeta repertoires from subjects exposed to, actively infected with, or recovered from COVID-19. The repertoires were released in a freely available public database meant as a resource for research on the immune response to SARS-CoV-2. The samples were drawn from the first 160 participants of the ongoing ImmuneRACE study and from 1,200 or so subjects provided by 6 global collaborators. Nearly every sample came with metadata listing a de-identified subject ID, COVID-19 status, age in years and sex. Where available, HLA class I and class II types were obtained from metadata supplied by the sample provider rather than from assay-based typing.

Broad study findings and their caveats: The quantity of clinical and demographic metadata differed by source and by participant and was supplied without curation.

The collaborating institutions used their own protocols to collect whole blood in K2EDTA tubes. For TCRbeta analysis, collaborators shipped samples as frozen whole blood, isolated PBMCs, or DNA extracted from either of those sample types. The receptor was isolated from a woman in her 50s with acute or convalescent COVID-19. The sample taken for sequencing was peripheral blood.

The nucleotide sequence reads TGTGCCAGCAGTTCTAATAGCAATCAGCCCCAGCATTTT. Its coded protein is CASSSNSNQPQHF. The rearranged segments are TRBV27 and TRBJ1-5; the D gene is unclear. V is cut by 4 bases and J by 0 bases, and the space between the germline ends is 4 bases. There are 13 amino acids in the CDR3, from cysteine to phenylalanine inclusive. Only the CDR3 region is kept as DNA, spanning 39 bases read in frame from base 1. CDR1 MNHEY and CDR2 SMNVEV are derived from the germline V gene (reference sequence).